Following are 3 T cell receptor beta chains from one sample sequenced in a study of T cell repertoires in cytomegalovirus infection. TCRdb used MiXCR to reprocess the reads, holding one entry per CDR3 protein. The sample has about 110,000 distinct CDR3 sequences, about 30% seen once. Their target antigens are unknown. Sequencing was performed on CD8+ T cells from cultured PBMCs, taken from culture after CMV antigen stimulation. These receptors were collected from a human donor in good health (CMV status not recorded). Some clones in this sample may be carry-over from other donors' samples.

The chain employs TRBV7-8 and TRBJ2-5; TRBD1 agrees at 9 bases. Germline values: CDR1 SGHVS, CDR2 FQNEAQ. V shed 5 bases and J 1 base; nucleotides not matched to a gene: 8. The CDR3 consists of 16 residues. The CDR3: CASSTGTGSSQETQYF. CDR3 nucleotides: TGTGCCAGCAGCACCGGGACAGGGAGCTCCCAAGAGACCCAGTACTTC.

Only a few counts were recorded for this clonotype. The rearrangement uses TRBV4-1 and TRBJ2-7, with TRBD2 identical over 8 bases. Germline assignment: CDR1 MGHRA and CDR2 YSYEKL. CDR3 length: 15 residues. V lost 1 base and J lost 5; bases outside the gene matches: 7. The CDR3 DNA is TGCGCCAGCAGCCAAGTTGGCGGGGGGATCGACGAGCAGTACTTC. Translated: CASSQVGGGIDEQYF.

V usage is TRBV7-6 and J usage is TRBJ1-1; D is possibly TRBD1 (6 bases). V lost 7 bases and J lost 6, with 12 bases in between. This CDR3 comprises 12 residues. CDR1 is SGHVS, CDR2 FNYEAQ, per germline. The CDR3 sequence: CASNWAGAEAFF. Here the CDR3 DNA reads TGTGCCAGCAACTGGGCAGGGGCTGAAGCTTTCTTT.